This TCR beta chain was captured by sequencing in a study of shared clonotypes between healthy human individuals. Study conclusions and caveats: Some clonotypes were shared by all four sorted-subset donors, while others were not shared. The non-shared ones had lower generation probabilities than the shared ones.

The data were produced by immunoSEQ multiplex PCR, yet TCRdb's version contains in-frame clones alone and is incomplete. The sample lists about 770,000 clones, approximately 72% seen once, with under 2% in the top ten. This clone was counted a few times. Its antigen is as yet unknown. Germline lookup yields CDR1 SGHAT and CDR2 FQNNGV. CDR3 length: 14 amino acids. Losses at the gene ends were 4 bases for V and 7 bases for J; bases not matched to a gene: 4. The chain couples TRBV11-2 to TRBJ2-7; 13 positions match TRBD2. The clonotype originates from a woman aged 30 to 39 in good health. Sequencing used memory CD4+ T cells sorted from blood. Subset meaning: CD45RA-negative fraction. In DNA, the CDR3 is TGTGCCAGCAGCTGGACTAGCGGGAGTGGTGAGCAGTACTTC. Residues: CASSWTSGSGEQYF.